These 17 T cell receptor beta chains came from one sample sequenced in a study of T cells in Graves' hyperthyroidism and ophthalmopathy (dated by TCRdb to about 2019). The library was produced with multiplex PCR. The sequencer was an Illumina HiSeq 2000. Amplification of TCR beta CDR3 regions was carried out from RNA transcripts. The first round of RT-PCR for the TCR CDR3 was performed with the HTBI primer set and the Qiagen OneStep RT-PCR kit. The public reads were reanalyzed by TCRdb: fastp trimming at Q25, MiXCR alignment, in-frame beta chains only. One record per CDR3 amino acid sequence lists the most common genes and DNA. The sample data list approximately 600,000 distinct CDR3 sequences, and 13% to 15% of these were observed just once. Together, the top ten hold around 7% of the sample. Specimen: blood. The receptor source for this set is a woman in her late teens or twenties with Graves' ophthalmopathy.

The CDR3 spells CATSVGRLNEQFF. The CDR3 DNA is TGTGCCACCAGTGTTGGACGGCTCAATGAGCAGTTCTTC. The chain combines TRBV24-1 with TRBJ2-1; D uncertain. V lost 5 bases and J lost 6, with 10 bases in between. This CDR3 has 13 amino acids. Germline V gene lookup returns CDR1 KGHDR and CDR2 SFDVKD.

In its sample, this clonotype was seen many times. The V gene is TRBV6-2 or TRBV6-3, the J gene TRBJ2-5; 12 nucleotides match TRBD2. This CDR3 spans 16 amino acids. V was pared by 4 bases and J by 4 bases, with 7 bases of the junction left unmatched. The germline gives CDR1 MNHEY, CDR2 SVGEGT. This chain's CDR3 is CASSWTSGVRRETQYF. The CDR3 nucleotides read TGTGCCAGCAGTTGGACTAGCGGGGTGCGGCGAGAGACCCAGTACTTC.

This clonotype turned up a few times. The CDR3 sequence: CSVGGHATNTGELFF. CDR3 bases: TGCAGCGTTGGCGGACATGCAACGAACACCGGGGAGCTGTTTTTT. The gene calls are TRBV29-1 and TRBJ2-2; TRBD1 might be the D (5 bases). Between the trimmed V and J ends, which lost 4 bases and 0 bases, there was a span of 12 bases. CDR1 and CDR2 from the germline V gene are SQVTM and ANQGSEA. The CDR3 contains 15 residues.

This clonotype was seen at least ten times. The chain links TRBV6-5 to TRBJ2-7, with TRBD1 matching over 8 bases. Trimming at V came to 0 bases and at J to 2 bases, leaving 6 bases not matched to a gene. The CDR3 totals 16 residues. CDR1 is MNHEY, CDR2 SVGAGI, per germline. CDR3 loop: CASSYSFRGPAYEQYF. The CDR3 nucleotides are TGTGCCAGCAGTTACTCCTTCAGGGGGCCAGCCTACGAGCAGTACTTC.

The CDR3: CASSLAGSRGDYEQYF. The DNA for the CDR3 is TGCGCCAGCAGCTTGGCCGGGTCGAGGGGTGACTACGAGCAGTACTTC. V is TRBV5-1 and J is TRBJ2-7; D may correspond to TRBD1 or TRBD2 (5 bases each). Germline CDR1 is SGHRS and CDR2 is YFSETQ. Deletions cut 0 bases from V and 3 bases from J, with 16 bases between. This CDR3 spans 16 amino acids.

This clonotype was detected a few times. This chain connects TRBV19 to TRBJ2-5; TRBD2 aligns across 9 bases. CDR1 and CDR2 (germline): LNHDA, SQIVND (reference sequence). This CDR3 is built from 15 residues. V shed 6 bases and J 5 bases; nucleotides not matched to a gene: 10. The CDR3 bases are TGTGCCAGTAGGTTGATAGCGGGAGCGATGGAGACCCAGTACTTC. Translating it yields CASRLIAGAMETQYF.

At least ten counts were recorded for this clonotype. This chain joins TRBV12-5 and TRBJ1-5; no clear D gene. The CDR3 length is 15 residues. Germline V lookup: CDR1 LGHNT, CDR2 FRNRAP. Trimming removed 0 bases from V and 3 bases from J, with 9 bases in between. The CDR3 protein is CASGLVPTFNQPQHF. The CDR3 DNA sequence: TGTGCTAGTGGTTTGGTACCGACCTTCAATCAGCCCCAGCATTTT.

This clonotype appeared many times. This sequence joins TRBV6-1 and TRBJ1-2, with D perhaps matching TRBD1 (6 bases). This CDR3 contains 15 residues. In germline, CDR1 is MNHNS, CDR2 SASEGT. Trimming left V 7 bases short and J 9 bases short, with 24 bases between. The CDR3 DNA is TGTGCCAGCACTACCACGAAGGAGGGACATGAACGCTACACCTTC. Its protein product is CASTTTKEGHERYTF.

Many counts were recorded for this clonotype. The chain links TRBV5-1 to TRBJ1-1; no clear D gene. V lost 3 bases and J 0 bases, leaving 18 bases between the germline ends. The germline V gene encodes CDR1 SGHRS and CDR2 YFSETQ. The CDR3 contains 17 residues. CDR3 in amino acids: CASSSTGISRLNTEAFF. In nucleotides, the CDR3 is TGCGCCAGCAGCTCAACTGGCATCAGCAGACTGAACACTGAAGCTTTCTTT.

The chain employs TRBV5-4 and TRBJ2-3; D not certain. Trimming left V 4 bases short and J 0 bases short, with 15 bases between. There are 16 residues in the CDR3. From germline, CDR1 is SGHNT and CDR2 YYREEE (reference sequence). The CDR3 DNA follows: TGTGCCAGCAGCCGCCCCACGGGCCCTAGCACAGATACGCAGTATTTT. Translation gives CASSRPTGPSTDTQYF.

In its sample, this clonotype was seen many times. The chain combines TRBV5-4 with TRBJ2-3, with D possibly being TRBD1 or TRBD2 (5 bases each). The V end was cut by 4 bases, the J end by 2 bases, with 14 bases between. In germline, CDR1 is SGHNT, CDR2 YYREEE (reference sequence). The CDR3 is 15 amino acids. The CDR3 DNA is TGTGCCAGCAGCCCGAGGGGCGGCGCCACAGATACGCAGTATTTT. This sequence encodes CASSPRGGATDTQYF.

This clonotype was picked up many times. The chain uses TRBV3-1 and TRBJ1-2; 8 bases match TRBD1. Germline assignment: CDR1 LGHDT and CDR2 YNNKEL (reference sequence). The CDR3 has 15 residues. V dropped 2 bases and J dropped 6; count of bases not matched to a gene: 8. The CDR3 nucleotides read TGTGCCAGCAGCCAACCGGGACAGGTGGCCGATGGCTACACCTTC. Encoded protein: CASSQPGQVADGYTF.

This clonotype has ten or more counts. V and J are TRBV5-5 and TRBJ1-5; TRBD1 is a possible D gene (6 bases). From germline, CDR1 is SGHKS and CDR2 YYEKEE (reference sequence). V lost 2 bases and J 2 bases, leaving 17 bases between the germline ends. There are 17 residues in the CDR3. CDR3 residues: CASSFQGSPTGNQPQHF. CDR3 DNA: TGTGCCAGCAGCTTCCAGGGGTCTCCTACCGGCAATCAGCCCCAGCATTTT.

This clonotype showed up many times. The genes are TRBV6-1 and TRBJ1-1; the match to TRBD1 covers 9 bases. The CDR3 is 14 residues long. CDR1 MNHNS and CDR2 SASEGT come from the germline V gene. V shed 5 bases, J shed 3 bases, and the junction held 4 bases outside the gene matches. CDR3 loop: CASSSGQGYTEAFF. The DNA for the CDR3 is TGTGCCAGCAGTTCGGGACAGGGCTACACTGAAGCTTTCTTT.

This clonotype was recorded at least ten times. The rearrangement links TRBV13 to TRBJ2-1, with 8 positions matching TRBD2. V gave up 5 bases and J gave up 2 bases; unmatched junction bases: 8. CDR1 is PRHDT and CDR2 is FYEKMQ in the germline V gene (reference sequence). The CDR3 is 16 amino acids. DNA of the CDR3: TGTGCCAGCAGCAGCAGCGGGAGCAATCCCTACAATGAGCAGTTCTTC. Protein product: CASSSSGSNPYNEQFF.

In its sample, this clonotype was seen once. The chain couples TRBV5-1 to TRBJ2-1; the match to TRBD2 covers 15 bases. With 6 bases clipped from V and 12 bases from J, the junction kept 10 bases outside the gene matches. CDR1 is SGHRS, CDR2 YFSETQ, per germline. The CDR3 is 15 residues long. For the CDR3, the DNA is TGCGCCAGCAAGCAGGGACTAGCGGGAGGATTTGGGCAGTTCTTC. It translates to CASKQGLAGGFGQFF.

The rearrangement joins TRBV30 to TRBJ1-5; perhaps TRBD1 as D (5 bases). This CDR3 region has 13 residues. Germline V gene lookup returns CDR1 GTSNPN and CDR2 SVGIG (reference sequence). Trimming stripped 5 bases from V and 1 base from J, with 9 bases between. The CDR3 reads CAWARDSNQPQHF. The CDR3 DNA reads TGTGCCTGGGCCCGGGACAGCAATCAGCCCCAGCATTTT.